This note documents a single T cell receptor beta chain sequence. The CDR3 covers 11 residues. The V end was cut by 4 bases, the J end by 10 bases, with 5 bases between. Germline V gene lookup returns CDR1 MDHEN and CDR2 SYDVKM. MiXCR was run by TCRdb on the RT-PCR reads, yielding one entry per CDR3 protein. The data show about 570,000 distinct CDR3 sequences, about 11% seen once. The source of the sample is a study of response to subunit inactivated influenza vaccine. The same data also contributed to another study, on T cells expressing NK-cell markers. That paper states: The cDNA for TCR beta came from 5'RACE template switching with UMIs.

The input for sequencing was PBMCs from blood, taken on the day of vaccination. The chain joins TRBV28 to TRBJ1-6; D is undetermined. This clonotype originated in a man between 45 and 60 years old who received an inactivated influenza vaccine. CDR3 nucleotides: TGTGCCAGCAGTTATGAGTCACCCCTCCACTTT. It translates to CASSYESPLHF.